Each of the 10 T cell receptor beta chains below was sequenced from the same sample in a study of blood T cell repertoires in COVID-19 (TCRdb year 2020). Library creation used the immunoSEQ multiplex PCR assay. TCRdb obtained this table from immuneACCESS and retained in-frame rearrangements with V and J assigned. These tables miss some clones; where compared with another copy, unresolved V genes account for less than half of the shortfall, and the remainder is unexplained. The sample profile shows around 97,000 clones; 87% of them were found once. Less than 20% of the sample is held by the ten biggest clonotypes. The sequencing sample was made of peripheral blood. The receptors stem from a human donor in a cohort sampled during active COVID-19.

This chain connects TRBV24-1 to TRBJ2-1, with 12 bases identical to TRBD2. Germline CDR1 reads KGHDR; CDR2 reads SFDVKD. V dropped 3 bases and J dropped 5; count of bases not matched to a gene: 4. This CDR3 contains 16 residues. The CDR3 reads CATSDPTSGRDNEQFF. Here the CDR3 DNA reads TGTGCCACCAGTGATCCGACTAGCGGGAGAGACAATGAGCAGTTCTTC.

This clone was counted a few times. The rearrangement links TRBV10-3 to TRBJ2-2, with 14 bases identical to TRBD2. The J segment lost 3 bases and the V segment lost 8 bases, leaving 5 bases of the junction unmatched. The CDR3 runs to 16 residues. Germline CDR1 reads ENHRY; CDR2 reads SYGVKD. DNA of the CDR3: TGTGCCATCGGGACTAGCGGGAGCGTTGACACCGGGGAGCTGTTTTTT. Translated: CAIGTSGSVDTGELFF.

The chain combines TRBV12-3 or TRBV12-4 with TRBJ1-1; D is undetermined. The CDR3 runs 11 residues. The germline V and J ends were trimmed by 2 bases and 7 bases, with 5 bases remaining between them. This chain's CDR3 is CASSLPLEAFF. CDR3 in DNA: TGTGCCAGCAGTTTACCTCTTGAAGCTTTCTTT.

The chain is built from TRBV5-1 and TRBJ2-6, with 8 bases lining up with TRBD2. The CDR3 extends over 16 amino acids. The V segment lost 1 base and the J segment 0 bases; nucleotides outside the gene matches: 0. CDR1 SGHRS and CDR2 YFSETQ come from the germline V gene. Written as DNA, the CDR3 is TGCGCCAGCAGCTTGAGCGGGAGCTCTGGGGCCAACGTCCTGACTTTC. Encoded protein: CASSLSGSSGANVLTF.

The chain carries TRBV19 and TRBJ2-7, with 7 bases identical to TRBD2. Per the germline V gene, CDR1 is LNHDA and CDR2 is SQIVND (reference sequence). V lost 3 bases to trimming and J lost 1 base; unmatched junction nucleotides: 3. The CDR3 length is 14 residues. CDR3 loop: CASSISGPSYEQYF. The CDR3, as DNA: TGTGCCAGTAGTATTAGCGGGCCGTCCTACGAGCAGTACTTC.

This chain connects TRBV19 to TRBJ1-2; 8 nucleotides line up with TRBD1. In germline, CDR1 is LNHDA, CDR2 SQIVND (reference sequence). V was clipped by 4 bases and J by 4 bases; unmatched bases: 5. The CDR3 is 14 residues long. The CDR3 DNA sequence: TGTGCCAGTAGTACAGGGGGCTTGGGCTATGGCTACACCTTC. Protein: CASSTGGLGYGYTF.

This chain's CDR3 is CASSPPGSPLHF. CDR3 sequence (DNA): TGCGCCAGCAGCCCTCCCGGTTCACCCCTCCACTTT. The chain is built from TRBV4-3 and TRBJ1-6; D gene unclear. The CDR3 runs to 12 residues. Germline-derived CDR1 and CDR2 are LGHNA and YSLEER. The V end lost 4 bases, the J end lost 9 bases, and 7 bases lay between the germline ends.

The chain combines TRBV19 with TRBJ1-2; D may be TRBD1 (5 bases). CDR1 and CDR2 from the germline V gene are LNHDA and SQIVND (reference sequence). V gave up 5 bases and J gave up 4 bases, with 29 bases separating them. CDR3 length: 19 amino acids. The CDR3 coding sequence is TGTGCCAGTAGTCCAACCACCTATGGTTCGCAGGGCGCGTTCTATGGCTACACCTTC. Its protein is CASSPTTYGSQGAFYGYTF.

This sequence joins TRBV4-2 and TRBJ2-1; 11 bases line up with TRBD2. Trimming cost V 4 bases and J 8 bases; bases outside gene matches: 10. Germline CDR1 is LGHNA and CDR2 is YNFKEQ. The CDR3 loop spans 16 amino acids. CDR3 nucleotide sequence: TGTGCCAGCAGCCGATATAGCGGGAGGGCCATCGATGAGCAGTTCTTC. Residues: CASSRYSGRAIDEQFF.

The chain couples TRBV7-7 to TRBJ1-3; no clear D. The CDR3 totals 15 residues. Looked up from germline, CDR1 is SSHAT and CDR2 is FNYEAQ (reference sequence). V was trimmed by 5 bases and J by 2 bases, leaving 13 bases between them. This CDR3 is CASSPSGYPGNTIYF. CDR3 in DNA: TGTGCCAGCAGCCCCTCGGGGTATCCTGGAAACACCATATATTTT.